Included here is one T cell receptor (beta chain) sequence, with context. This specimen comes from a study of blood T cell repertoires in COVID-19. Background on the study: Some COVID-19 samples were acute and others convalescent; all came from the United States, Italy and Spain.

Germline CDR1 MNHNY, CDR2 SVGAGI (reference sequence). The CDR3 has 16 residues. V was shortened by 6 bases and J by 2 bases, with 17 bases between the two germline ends. Study processing details: Cell counts per sample came from amplifying reference gene primers. Using immunoSEQ multiplex PCR, the repertoire was profiled, and TCRdb retains in-frame clones only, with some absent. V and J calls and clone size are copied from that table; D and trimming were computed from the DNA. Seen here are 250,000 or so clones, around four fifths observed once, and the top ten hold 5.5% to 8%. The chain is built from TRBV6-6 and TRBJ1-5; D may be TRBD1 (5 bases). Sample: peripheral blood. This sequence originates from a woman aged 55-69 years with active or convalescent COVID-19. This CDR3 reads CASRTGWGGGNQPQHF. For the CDR3, the DNA is TGTGCCAGCAGGACGGGTTGGGGCGGGGGCAATCAGCCCCAGCATTTT.